The 6 T cell receptor beta chains given below trace back to one sample, sequenced in a study of T cell responses to AZD1222 COVID-19 vaccine. Measured with immunoSEQ multiplex PCR; TCRdb has only the in-frame clones, and not every one. The top ten clones hold roughly 6.6% of a sample with roughly 120,000 clones, 94% of them seen once. Material: peripheral blood, obtained on day 0 of AZD1222 vaccination. The receptors shown here come from an adult in good health.

V gene TRBV7-9 combines with J gene TRBJ1-1; tentatively, D is TRBD1 (5 bases). The V gene lost 3 bases and the J gene lost 5 bases, with 19 bases spanning the gap. The CDR3 contains 16 residues. Germline V gene data show CDR1 as SEHNR and CDR2 as FQNEAQ (reference sequence). CDR3 amino acids: CASSFSGGGGRTEAFF. CDR3 DNA sequence: TGTGCCAGCAGCTTCTCGGGCGGGGGTGGAAGAACTGAAGCTTTCTTT.

The gene calls are TRBV29-1 and TRBJ2-7, with 10 bases aligning to TRBD2. CDR3 length equals 17 residues. Trimming took 1 base from V and 6 from J; bases not matched to a gene: 15. CDR1 and CDR2 (germline): SQVTM, ANQGSEA. CDR3 loop: CSVEGLAGARNPAEQYF. CDR3 coding DNA: TGCAGCGTTGAAGGGCTAGCGGGAGCCCGGAACCCCGCCGAGCAGTACTTC.

The chain is built from TRBV18 and TRBJ1-2; perhaps TRBD1 as D (5 bases). In germline, CDR1 is KGHSH, CDR2 LQKENI. V was clipped by 5 bases and J by 2 bases, with 12 bases between them. This CDR3 is built from 14 residues. In DNA form, the CDR3 reads TGTGCCAGCTCAGAAGGTCAGGGAAACTATGGCTACACCTTC. Residues: CASSEGQGNYGYTF.

This chain links TRBV4-3 with TRBJ1-3; D remains ambiguous. CDR1 LGHNA and CDR2 YSLEER come from the germline V gene. V lost 3 bases and J 0 bases, leaving 12 bases between the germline ends. The CDR3 extends over 16 amino acids. CDR3 nucleotide sequence: TGCGCCAGCAGCCAGTACAGCCTTAACTCTGGAAACACCATATATTTT. Residues: CASSQYSLNSGNTIYF.

The chain carries TRBV10-2 and TRBJ1-4; D unclear. The V and J ends lost 4 bases and 6 bases respectively, with 6 bases between them. CDR3 size: 12 residues. Germline V gene data show CDR1 as WSHSY and CDR2 as SAAADI. CDR3 nucleotides: TGCGCCAGCAGTGTCAGAGATGAAAAACTGTTTTTT. Protein sequence: CASSVRDEKLFF.

The V call is TRBV11-2, the J call TRBJ2-7, with 8 positions matching TRBD2. The V gene's germline CDR1 is SGHAT and CDR2 FQNNGV. The V gene end was trimmed by 4 bases and the J gene end by 3 bases; junction bases not matched to a gene: 14. The CDR3 loop spans 17 amino acids. This CDR3 reads CASSSVLKLAVNYEQYF. DNA for the CDR3: TGTGCCAGCAGCTCAGTGTTAAAACTAGCGGTTAACTACGAGCAGTACTTC. The whole variable domain, remainder taken from reference TRBV11-2 and TRBJ2-7, is EAGVAQSPRYKIIEKRQSVAFWCNPISGHATLYWYQQILGQGPKLLIQFQNNGVVDDSQLPKDRFSAERLKGVDSTLKIQPAKLEDSAVYLCASSSVLKLAVNYEQYFGPGTRLTVT.